The rows below give T cell receptor beta chains drawn from one sample of a study of STAT3 mutations in large granular lymphocyte leukemia. Only in-frame clones appear in the TCRdb table, and some are missing; sequencing was by immunoSEQ multiplex PCR. The sample lists about 5,200 clones; about three quarters were seen once. Material for sequencing was PBMCs. Receptor source: a human donor with T large granular lymphocyte leukemia. Some clones in this sample may be carry-over from other donors' samples. Each CDR3 is given with its conserved first and last residue. Each record gives: J gene, D gene, V gene, clone size, CDR3 DNA, CDR3 protein. The D gene is left open where the match is weak. The size entry is marked missing in some rows and otherwise reads once, few, many or a size class.

TRBJ2-7,TRBD1,TRBV5-1,.,TGCGCCAGCACCTCCGGGACAGGCTCCTACGAGCAGTACTTC,CASTSGTGSYEQYF
TRBJ2-3,TRBD2,TRBV5-1,.,TGCGCCAGCAGCTTGGCCTCGACGGGGGGAGATACGCAGTATTTT,CASSLASTGGDTQYF
TRBJ2-1,TRBD2,TRBV5-1,.,TGCGCCAGCAGCTTGGCCTCACTAGCGGACGGCCTTGAGCAGTTCTTC,CASSLASLADGLEQFF
TRBJ2-7,.,TRBV4-3,large,TGCGCCAGCAGCCAAGGTTACGGGAGCCACTACGAGCAGTACTTC,CASSQGYGSHYEQYF
TRBJ2-1,TRBD2,TRBV6-4,.,TGTGCCAGCAGTGTTGGGACTAGCGGCGGTTATGAGCAGTTCTTC,CASSVGTSGGYEQFF
TRBJ1-5,.,TRBV5-6,once,TGTGCCAGCAGCTTGAGGGGAATAGCCCGAGGTAGCAATCAGCCCCAGCATTTT,CASSLRGIARGSNQPQHF
TRBJ1-2,.,TRBV30,.,TGTGCCTGGAGCTCCCCCCGAGGAGGGGACTATGGCTACACCTTC,CAWSSPRGGDYGYTF
TRBJ1-2,.,TRBV18,.,TGTGCCAGCTCTCAAGAGACAGCCCCCTCTAACTATGGCTACACCTTC,CASSQETAPSNYGYTF
TRBJ1-2,TRBD1,TRBV29-1,.,TGCAGCGTTGAAGAGGAGGGGGCGTTGGGCTACACCTTC,CSVEEEGALGYTF
TRBJ1-2,.,TRBV6-1,few,TGTGCCAGCAGTGAAATGGGGGTCCAAGGCTATGGCTACACCTTC,CASSEMGVQGYGYTF